These T cell receptor beta chains were read from a single sample in a study of T cell responses to AZD1222 COVID-19 vaccine. Only in-frame clones appear in the TCRdb table, and some are missing; sequencing was by immunoSEQ multiplex PCR. Of fewer than 150,000 clones in the sample, more than 75% are singletons; the top ten hold roughly 4.3%. The sequencing here drew on peripheral blood, taken on day 0 of AZD1222 vaccination. These receptors all stem from an adult in good health. CDR3s include the opening cysteine and the closing phenylalanine or tryptophan. A D gene is named only where the DNA matches it firmly. A clone size is listed for some rows: how often the clone was seen (once, few, many), or a class if it is expanded.

>TRBJ1-5|NA|NA|TRBV24-1
CATSDVTGRQPQHF
TGTGCCACCAGTGATGTGACAGGACGGCAGCCCCAGCATTTT
>TRBJ1-3|NA|NA|TRBV10-3
CAISESGGSGNTIYF
TGTGCCATCAGTGAGTCGGGGGGATCTGGAAACACCATATATTTT
>TRBJ1-5|NA|NA|TRBV19
CASSVQGGQPQHF
TGTGCCAGTAGTGTACAGGGTGGTCAGCCCCAGCATTTT
>TRBJ1-6|NA|TRBD1|TRBV7-9
CASSPRGLNSPLHF
TGTGCCAGCAGCCCAAGGGGGCTAAATTCACCCCTCCACTTT
>TRBJ2-1|NA|NA|TRBV20-1
CSAGGRSEQFF
TGCAGTGCTGGAGGACGCAGTGAGCAGTTCTTC
>TRBJ1-4|NA|NA|TRBV30
CAWTPLRGGGHATNEKLFF
TGTGCCTGGACCCCCCTCCGGGGGGGAGGGCATGCAACTAATGAAAAACTGTTTTTT
>TRBJ1-1|NA|NA|TRBV11-2
CASSLMGRRNTEAFF
TGTGCCAGCAGCTTAATGGGCAGGAGGAACACTGAAGCTTTCTTT
>TRBJ1-5|NA|NA|TRBV7-2
CASSVFNQPQHF
TGTGCCAGCAGCGTCTTCAATCAGCCCCAGCATTTT
>TRBJ1-5|NA|TRBD1|TRBV6-1
CASSGGQGANSNQPQHF
TGTGCCAGCAGTGGAGGACAGGGGGCGAATAGCAATCAGCCCCAGCATTTT
>TRBJ2-7|NA|NA|TRBV28
CASSGGADRVSYEQYF
TGTGCCAGCAGTGGGGGGGCGGACAGGGTCTCCTACGAGCAGTACTTC
>TRBJ1-4|NA|NA|TRBV5-1
CASSLDLSEKLFF
TGCGCCAGCAGCTTGGACTTGAGCGAAAAACTGTTTTTT
>TRBJ2-5|many|TRBD1|TRBV7-8
CASSTQTGEETQYF
TGTGCCAGCAGCACGCAGACAGGGGAGGAGACCCAGTACTTC
>TRBJ1-1|once|NA|TRBV7-6
CASSAQKNTEAFF
TGTGCCAGCAGCGCCCAGAAGAACACTGAAGCTTTCTTT
>TRBJ2-5|NA|NA|TRBV11-2
CASSLKTSLETQYF
TGTGCCAGCAGCTTAAAAACTAGCCTCGAGACCCAGTACTTC
>TRBJ1-1|once|TRBD1|TRBV19
CASSASDRGRRAFF
TGTGCCAGTAGTGCCTCGGACAGGGGGCGAAGAGCTTTCTTT
>TRBJ1-1|NA|NA|TRBV5-6
CASSLWAGEAFF
TGTGCCAGCAGCTTATGGGCGGGGGAAGCTTTCTTT
>TRBJ2-1|NA|NA|TRBV7-3
CASSFSPNEQFF
TGTGCCAGCAGCTTCTCGCCCAATGAGCAGTTCTTC
>TRBJ2-1|NA|TRBD2|TRBV5-1
CASELAGGHRQFF
TGCGCCAGTGAACTAGCGGGGGGGCATCGGCAGTTCTTC
>TRBJ1-5|NA|NA|TRBV19
CASTNTRQPQHF
TGTGCCAGTACCAATACAAGGCAGCCCCAGCATTTT
>TRBJ2-7|NA|TRBD1|TRBV30
CAWRGQPHYEQYF
TGTGCCTGGAGGGGACAGCCCCACTACGAGCAGTACTTC
>TRBJ2-7|NA|NA|TRBV2
CASRVRDSPSYEQYF
TGTGCCAGCAGGGTCCGGGACTCCCCTTCGTACGAGCAGTACTTC
>TRBJ1-6|NA|TRBD1|TRBV16
CASSRDSGQGNSPLHF
TGTGCCAGCAGCCGAGATTCGGGACAGGGTAATTCACCCCTCCACTTT
>TRBJ2-7|NA|NA|TRBV7-8
CASSSRRTPYEQYF
TGTGCCAGCAGCTCTAGACGGACTCCTTACGAGCAGTACTTC
>TRBJ2-1|NA|NA|TRBV12-5
CASGLGSSLSYNEQFF
TGTGCTAGTGGTTTGGGGAGTAGCTTGTCCTACAATGAGCAGTTCTTC
>TRBJ1-2|NA|NA|TRBV28
CASSLGRGGSFYGYTF
TGTGCCAGCTCCCTTGGGAGGGGGGGCTCCTTCTATGGCTACACCTTC
>TRBJ1-1|NA|NA|TRBV5-1
CASSLTGQTEAFF
TGCGCCAGCAGCCTCACGGGACAAACTGAAGCTTTCTTT
>TRBJ1-2|NA|NA|TRBV27
CATQPLQQVSVGYTF
TGTGCCACTCAGCCGCTTCAACAGGTATCCGTAGGCTACACCTTC
>TRBJ2-6|NA|TRBD1|TRBV4-1
CASSQWGTGGTSGANVLTF
TGCGCCAGCAGCCAATGGGGGACAGGGGGTACCTCTGGGGCCAACGTCCTGACTTTC
>TRBJ1-5|once|TRBD1|TRBV2
CASKPTGVGQPQHF
TGTGCCAGCAAACCCACAGGGGTAGGTCAGCCCCAGCATTTT
>TRBJ1-1|NA|NA|TRBV5-1
CASSLLQGNTEAFF
TGCGCCAGCAGCTTATTACAGGGTAACACTGAAGCTTTCTTT
>TRBJ2-2|NA|TRBD2|TRBV2
CASNPRSGGAPGELFF
TGTGCCAGCAATCCTCGTAGCGGGGGGGCCCCCGGGGAGCTGTTTTTT
>TRBJ2-1|NA|NA|TRBV6-5
CASSQGHEQFF
TGTGCCAGTAGTCAGGGCCATGAGCAGTTCTTC
>TRBJ2-3|NA|TRBD1|TRBV5-1
CASSYRQGRLDTQYF
TGCGCCAGCAGCTACAGACAGGGGCGGTTGGATACGCAGTATTTT
>TRBJ1-1|once|NA|TRBV18
CASSQSETTEAFF
TGTGCCAGCTCACAGAGTGAAACGACTGAAGCTTTCTTT
>TRBJ1-3|once|NA|TRBV2
CAIMTEAAAIYF
TGTGCCATCATGACGGAGGCCGCCGCCATATATTTT
>TRBJ1-3|once|TRBD1|TRBV30
CAWSGAGTVGNTIYF
TGTGCCTGGAGTGGGGCCGGGACAGTGGGAAACACCATATATTTT
>TRBJ1-6|NA|NA|TRBV5-1
CASSPTSGADNNSPLHF
TGCGCCAGCAGCCCGACATCCGGGGCCGACAATAATTCACCCCTCCACTTT
>TRBJ1-2|NA|NA|TRBV11-2
CASSLSLRANYGYTF
TGTGCCAGCAGCTTATCACTGCGGGCTAACTATGGCTACACCTTC
>TRBJ1-2|few|NA|TRBV28
CASKLGGLSFNYGYTF
TGTGCCAGCAAGTTGGGGGGGTTGTCGTTTAACTATGGCTACACCTTC
>TRBJ1-3|NA|NA|TRBV7-2
CASSPLTGFSGNTIYF
TGTGCCAGCAGTCCTCTTACAGGGTTTTCTGGAAACACCATATATTTT
>TRBJ1-1|NA|NA|TRBV11-2
CASSFDRNTEAFF
TGTGCCAGCAGCTTCGATAGGAACACTGAAGCTTTCTTT
>TRBJ2-5|NA|NA|TRBV24-1
CATSDEDRETQYF
TGTGCCACCAGTGATGAGGACCGGGAGACCCAGTACTTC
>TRBJ2-2|NA|TRBD2|TRBV20-1
CSASPRTSGTGELFF
TGCAGTGCTAGTCCCCGGACTAGCGGCACCGGGGAGCTGTTTTTT
>TRBJ1-2|NA|TRBD1|TRBV5-1
CASSLAHGQGSGYTF
TGCGCCAGCAGCTTGGCCCATGGACAGGGTTCTGGCTACACCTTC
>TRBJ1-2|NA|NA|TRBV30
CAWSTPQQGEVGYTF
TGTGCCTGGAGCACGCCCCAACAGGGCGAGGTTGGCTACACCTTC
>TRBJ2-3|NA|NA|TRBV28
CASSLGGPDTQYF
TGTGCCAGCAGTTTAGGGGGACCAGATACGCAGTATTTT
>TRBJ1-1|NA|NA|TRBV5-1
CASSAAEWNTEAFF
TGCGCCAGCAGCGCCGCTGAATGGAACACTGAAGCTTTCTTT
>TRBJ1-2|NA|TRBD1|TRBV19
CASKEGTGYGYTF
TGTGCCAGTAAGGAGGGGACAGGCTATGGCTACACCTTC
>TRBJ2-5|NA|TRBD1|TRBV6-5
CASSYTGGRETQYF
TGTGCCAGCAGTTACACAGGGGGCCGTGAGACCCAGTACTTC
>TRBJ2-1|NA|TRBD2|TRBV9
CASSVISGGVGYNEQFF
TGTGCCAGCAGCGTTATAAGCGGGGGGGTCGGCTACAATGAGCAGTTCTTC
>TRBJ1-6|NA|NA|TRBV6-5
CASEGDYNSPLHF
TGTGCCAGCGAGGGCGACTATAATTCACCCCTCCACTTT
>TRBJ2-1|NA|NA|TRBV15
CATSRDFSLANEQFF
TGTGCCACCAGCAGAGATTTTAGTTTGGCGAATGAGCAGTTCTTC
>TRBJ1-1|NA|NA|TRBV10-1
CASSEGANTEAFF
TGCGCCAGCAGTGAAGGTGCGAACACTGAAGCTTTCTTT
>TRBJ1-6|NA|NA|TRBV6-1
CASKAGSNSPLHF
TGTGCCAGCAAGGCAGGGTCCAATTCACCCCTCCACTTT
>TRBJ2-3|NA|NA|TRBV2
CASRLSGSTDTQYF
TGTGCCAGCAGGCTAAGCGGCAGCACAGATACGCAGTATTTT
>TRBJ2-6|NA|NA|TRBV5-1
CASSLVARDSPRNSGANVLTF
TGCGCCAGCAGCTTGGTGGCGAGGGACTCCCCACGAAACTCTGGGGCCAACGTCCTGACTTTC
>TRBJ2-7|NA|NA|TRBV28
CATYRERGREQYF
TGTGCCACCTACAGGGAGCGGGGTAGGGAGCAGTACTTC